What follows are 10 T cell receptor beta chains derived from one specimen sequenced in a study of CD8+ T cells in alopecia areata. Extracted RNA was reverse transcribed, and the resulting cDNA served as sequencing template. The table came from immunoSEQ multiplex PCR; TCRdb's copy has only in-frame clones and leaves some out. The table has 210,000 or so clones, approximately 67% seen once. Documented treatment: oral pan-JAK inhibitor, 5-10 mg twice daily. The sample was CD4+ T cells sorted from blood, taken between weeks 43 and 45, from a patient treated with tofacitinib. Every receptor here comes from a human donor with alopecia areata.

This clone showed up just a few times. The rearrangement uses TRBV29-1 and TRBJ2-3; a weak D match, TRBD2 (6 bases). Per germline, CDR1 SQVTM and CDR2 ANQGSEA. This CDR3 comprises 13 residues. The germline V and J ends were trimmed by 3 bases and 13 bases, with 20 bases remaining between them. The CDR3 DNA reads TGCAGCGTTGAGGGTCTGGCTAGCGCTTTGGAGTATTTT. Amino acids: CSVEGLASALEYF.

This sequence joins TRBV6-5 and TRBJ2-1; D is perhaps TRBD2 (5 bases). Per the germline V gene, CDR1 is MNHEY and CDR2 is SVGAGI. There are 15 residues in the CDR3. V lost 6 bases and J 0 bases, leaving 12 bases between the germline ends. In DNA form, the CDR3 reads TGTGCCAGCAGCCAGGACTGGAGCTCCTACAATGAGCAGTTCTTC. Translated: CASSQDWSSYNEQFF.

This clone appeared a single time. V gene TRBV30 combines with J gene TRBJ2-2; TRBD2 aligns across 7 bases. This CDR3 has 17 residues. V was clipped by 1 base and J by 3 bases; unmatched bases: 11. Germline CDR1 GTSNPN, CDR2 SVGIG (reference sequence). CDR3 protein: CAWSGGREAPDTGELFF. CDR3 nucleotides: TGTGCCTGGAGTGGGGGCCGGGAGGCGCCGGACACCGGGGAGCTGTTTTTT. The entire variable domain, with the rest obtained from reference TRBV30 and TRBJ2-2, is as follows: SQTIHQWPATLVQPVGSPLSLECTVEGTSNPNLYWYRQAAGRGLQLLFYSVGIGQISSEVPQNLSASRPQDRQFILSSKKLLLSDSGFYLCAWSGGREAPDTGELFFGEGSRLTVL.

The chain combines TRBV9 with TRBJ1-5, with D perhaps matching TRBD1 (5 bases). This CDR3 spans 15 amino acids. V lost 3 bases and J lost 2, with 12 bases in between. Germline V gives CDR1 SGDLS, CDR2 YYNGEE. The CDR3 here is CASSEGLRGNQPQHF. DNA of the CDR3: TGTGCCAGCAGCGAGGGGCTCAGGGGCAATCAGCCCCAGCATTTT.

The CDR3 DNA reads TGCGCCAGCACTAAAGGAAGTCCAGGGACACCCTACGAGCAGTACTTC. Protein: CASTKGSPGTPYEQYF. The chain is built from TRBV5-1 and TRBJ2-7; possibly TRBD1 for D (6 bases). The V gene lost 6 bases and the J gene lost 2 bases, with 21 bases spanning the gap. The germline V gene has CDR1 SGHRS and CDR2 YFSETQ. CDR3 length: 16 residues.

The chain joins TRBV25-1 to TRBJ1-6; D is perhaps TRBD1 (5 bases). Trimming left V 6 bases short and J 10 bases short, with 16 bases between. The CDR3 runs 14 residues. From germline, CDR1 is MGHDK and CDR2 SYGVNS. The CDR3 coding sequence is TGTGCCAGCAGGGACACGAGTTTGGGGTCACCCCTCCACTTT. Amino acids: CASRDTSLGSPLHF.

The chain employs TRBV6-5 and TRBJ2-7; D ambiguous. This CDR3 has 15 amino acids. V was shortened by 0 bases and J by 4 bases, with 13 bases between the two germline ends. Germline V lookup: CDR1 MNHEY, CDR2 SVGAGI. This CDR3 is CASSYSKVTEYEQYF. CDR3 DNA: TGTGCCAGCAGTTACTCGAAAGTGACGGAATACGAGCAGTACTTC.

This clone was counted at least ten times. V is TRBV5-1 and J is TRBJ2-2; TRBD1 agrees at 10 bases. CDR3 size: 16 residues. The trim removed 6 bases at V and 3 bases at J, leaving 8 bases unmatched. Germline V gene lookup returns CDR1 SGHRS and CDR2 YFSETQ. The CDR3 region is CASKRPGTGDTGELFF. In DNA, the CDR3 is TGCGCCAGCAAACGTCCGGGGACAGGGGACACCGGGGAGCTGTTTTTT. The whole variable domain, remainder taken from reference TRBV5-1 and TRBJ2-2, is KAGVTQTPRYLIKTRGQQVTLSCSPISGHRSVSWYQQTPGQGLQFLFEYFSETQRNKGNFPGRFSGRQFSNSRSEMNVSTLELGDSALYLCASKRPGTGDTGELFFGEGSRLTVL.

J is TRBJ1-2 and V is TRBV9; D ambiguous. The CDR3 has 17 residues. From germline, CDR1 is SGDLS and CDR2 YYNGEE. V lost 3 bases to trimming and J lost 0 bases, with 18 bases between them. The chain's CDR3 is CASSARVLLPTNYGYTF. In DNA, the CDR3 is TGTGCCAGCAGCGCGAGGGTCCTATTACCCACTAACTATGGCTACACCTTC.

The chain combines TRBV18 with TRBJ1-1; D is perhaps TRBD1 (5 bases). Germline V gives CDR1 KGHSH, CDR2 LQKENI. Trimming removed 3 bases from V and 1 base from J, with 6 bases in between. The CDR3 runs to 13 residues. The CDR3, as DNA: TGTGCCAGCTCACCGACAGCGAACACTGAAGCTTTCTTT. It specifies CASSPTANTEAFF.